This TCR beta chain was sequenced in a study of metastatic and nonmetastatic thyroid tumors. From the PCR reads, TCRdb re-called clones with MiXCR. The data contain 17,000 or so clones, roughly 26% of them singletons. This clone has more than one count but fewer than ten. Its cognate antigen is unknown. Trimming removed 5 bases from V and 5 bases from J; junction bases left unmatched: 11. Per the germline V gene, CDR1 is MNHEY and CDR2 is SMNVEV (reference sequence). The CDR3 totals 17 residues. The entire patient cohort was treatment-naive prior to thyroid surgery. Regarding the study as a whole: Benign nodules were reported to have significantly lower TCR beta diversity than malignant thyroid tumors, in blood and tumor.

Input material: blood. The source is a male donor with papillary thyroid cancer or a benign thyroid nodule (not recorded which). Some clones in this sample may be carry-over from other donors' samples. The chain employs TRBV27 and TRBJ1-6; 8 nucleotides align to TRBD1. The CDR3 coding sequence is TGTGCCAGCAGTACTCGGACAGGGTCGGGGAATAATTCACCCCTCCACTTT. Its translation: CASSTRTGSGNNSPLHF.